The 19 T cell receptor beta chains below come from one sample, sequenced in a study of shared clonotypes between healthy human individuals. The data were produced by immunoSEQ multiplex PCR, yet TCRdb's version contains in-frame clones alone and is incomplete. Of millions of clones in the sample, 85% to 95% are singletons; the top ten hold 0.1% to 0.15%. Sequencing input: naive CD4+ T cells sorted from blood. Subset in this sample: CD45RA+ positively selected. The receptors come from a man younger than 30 in good health.

This chain uses TRBV11-2 with TRBJ1-2, with unresolved D. Germline V gene lookup returns CDR1 SGHAT and CDR2 FQNNGV. The CDR3 has 12 amino acids. Trimming pared 4 bases from V and 8 bases from J, leaving 11 bases between. CDR3 DNA: TGTGCCAGCAGCTCCCTGAAATGGGGCTACACCTTC. This encodes CASSSLKWGYTF.

V is TRBV4-1 and J is TRBJ2-5; 10 bases map to TRBD2. The junction had 10 bases not matched to a gene; V was cut back by 1 base and J by 5 bases. Germline V CDR1 and CDR2: MGHRA, YSYEKL. The CDR3 extends over 17 amino acids. The CDR3 loop reads CASSQVGAGGPWETQYF. The CDR3 DNA sequence: TGCGCCAGCAGCCAAGTGGGAGCGGGAGGGCCCTGGGAGACCCAGTACTTC.

The V gene is TRBV7-2, the J gene TRBJ1-2, with 10 positions matching TRBD1. The V gene's germline CDR1 is SGHTA and CDR2 FQGNSA. The CDR3 is made up of 15 amino acids. With V trimmed by 1 base and J by 4 bases, 3 bases remained unmatched. The CDR3 region is CASSLGQGAVYGYTF. The CDR3, as DNA: TGTGCCAGCAGCTTAGGACAGGGGGCTGTCTATGGCTACACCTTC.

The gene calls are TRBV25-1 and TRBJ2-7, with 7 bases identical to TRBD1. The CDR3 sequence is 16 residues long. In germline, CDR1 is MGHDK, CDR2 SYGVNS. Unmatched junction bases numbered 7, after V lost 2 bases and J lost 0 bases. The CDR3 coding sequence is TGTGCCAGCAGTGAACCGACAGGGAGACACTCCTACGAGCAGTACTTC. It translates to CASSEPTGRHSYEQYF.

This chain links TRBV30 with TRBJ2-7, with 8 bases that match TRBD2. CDR3 size: 14 residues. V lost 2 bases and J lost 4; bases outside the gene matches: 7. Looked up from germline, CDR1 is GTSNPN and CDR2 is SVGIG (reference sequence). The CDR3 reads CAWSPGLARYEQYF. CDR3 nucleotide sequence: TGTGCCTGGAGTCCTGGACTAGCTCGTTACGAGCAGTACTTC.

The chain is built from TRBV27 and TRBJ2-7; D is ambiguous. CDR1 is MNHEY, CDR2 SMNVEV, per germline (reference sequence). Trimming left V 8 bases short and J 2 bases short, with 13 bases between. CDR3 length equals 13 residues. The CDR3 loop reads CASAQAGPYEQYF. In DNA, the CDR3 is TGTGCCAGCGCGCAGGCAGGTCCCTACGAGCAGTACTTC.

The chain couples TRBV9 to TRBJ1-1; D is ambiguous. The germline V and J ends were trimmed by 5 bases and 0 bases, with 11 bases remaining between them. CDR1 and CDR2 from the germline V gene are SGDLS and YYNGEE. The length of the CDR3 is 14 residues. The DNA of the CDR3 is TGTGCCAGCAGTGCGGGAAACTTGAACACTGAAGCTTTCTTT. This translates into CASSAGNLNTEAFF. Using reference TRBV9 and TRBJ1-1 for the parts outside the CDR3, the full variable domain is DSGVTQTPKHLITATGQRVTLRCSPRSGDLSVYWYQQSLDQGLQFLIQYYNGEERAKGNILERFSAQQFPDLHSELNLSSLELGDSALYFCASSAGNLNTEAFFGQGTRLTVV.

The chain joins TRBV6-6 to TRBJ1-6; 8 bases align to TRBD1. The CDR3 totals 15 residues. Unmatched junction bases numbered 9, after V lost 7 bases and J lost 7 bases. Germline CDR1 reads MNHNY; CDR2 reads SVGAGI (reference sequence). The CDR3 DNA sequence: TGTGCCAGCAACGTTGGGGGGGACAGGAATTCACCCCTCCACTTT. As protein: CASNVGGDRNSPLHF.

The J gene is TRBJ2-3, the V gene TRBV5-6; TRBD2 might be the D (5 bases). Trimming stripped 1 base from V and 6 bases from J, with 18 bases between. The germline V gene encodes CDR1 SGHDT and CDR2 YYEEEE. The CDR3 extends over 16 amino acids. CDR3 amino acids: CASSLTGLLAVDTQYF. CDR3 DNA sequence: TGTGCCAGCAGCTTGACCGGACTCTTGGCGGTCGATACGCAGTATTTT.

This rearrangement joins TRBV11-2 to TRBJ2-1; D unclear. This CDR3 has 17 amino acids. V was cut by 3 bases and J by 0 bases, with 15 bases left in between. Germline CDR1 reads SGHAT; CDR2 reads FQNNGV. The DNA of the CDR3 is TGTGCCAGCAGCTTCGCCAAAGGCGGACGCTCCTACAATGAGCAGTTCTTC. Amino acids: CASSFAKGGRSYNEQFF.

Turning to this clone: The sample carries other DNA sequences with the same CDR3. The rearrangement joins TRBV5-4 to TRBJ2-7; D is ambiguous. V was clipped by 0 bases and J by 4 bases, with 5 bases between them. Germline V gene data show CDR1 as SGHNT and CDR2 as YYREEE (reference sequence). CDR3 length equals 12 residues. This chain's CDR3 is CASSLDRYEQYF. The CDR3 nucleotides read TGTGCCAGCAGCTTGGACAGATACGAGCAGTACTTC. Supplemented by reference TRBV5-4 and TRBJ2-7, the full variable domain reads ETGVTQSPTHLIKTRGQQVTLRCSSQSGHNTVSWYQQALGQGPQFIFQYYREEENGRGNFPPRFSGLQFPNYSSELNVNALELDDSALYLCASSLDRYEQYFGPGTRLTVT.

As DNA, the CDR3 is TGTGCCAGCAGCCAACAGGGGGCGAACACTGAAGCTTTCTTT. This sequence encodes CASSQQGANTEAFF. The chain is built from TRBV6-1 and TRBJ1-1; 9 bases are a match to TRBD1. Germline assignment: CDR1 MNHNS and CDR2 SASEGT. The CDR3 extends over 14 amino acids. Germline trimming cut 6 bases from V and 1 base from J; bases unmatched to any gene: 3.

This chain links TRBV5-1 with TRBJ1-1, with TRBD1 as a possible D gene (5 bases). Germline V gene lookup returns CDR1 SGHRS and CDR2 YFSETQ. The V end lost 3 bases, the J end lost 5 bases, and 14 bases lay between the germline ends. The CDR3 sequence is 14 residues long. CDR3 in amino acids: CASSSPGPGTEAFF. CDR3 DNA: TGCGCCAGCAGCTCCCCCGGGCCAGGGACTGAAGCTTTCTTT.

This chain connects TRBV5-6 to TRBJ2-1; D is uncertain. CDR3 size: 12 residues. Germline loops: CDR1 SGHDT, CDR2 YYEEEE. The V end was cut by 2 bases, the J end by 10 bases, with 10 bases between. The CDR3 bases are TGTGCCAGCAGCTTTACGTATTTCGAGCAGTTCTTC. This sequence encodes CASSFTYFEQFF.

The chain combines TRBV11-2 with TRBJ2-3; TRBD2 matches 10 bases. V lost 5 bases to trimming and J lost 2 bases; unmatched junction nucleotides: 16. The CDR3 is 19 amino acids. The germline V gene has CDR1 SGHAT and CDR2 FQNNGV. The CDR3 DNA reads TGTGCCAGCAGCGTTCTAATGGCGCGGACTAGCGGATTCACAGATACGCAGTATTTT. This translates into CASSVLMARTSGFTDTQYF.

V and J are TRBV19 and TRBJ2-7; TRBD2 is a possible D gene (6 bases). The CDR3 runs to 16 residues. V was clipped by 4 bases and J by 0 bases, with 16 bases between them. The germline CDR1 and CDR2 sequences are LNHDA and SQIVND (reference sequence). The CDR3 loop is CASSNPGGTSSYEQYF. Here the CDR3 DNA reads TGTGCCAGTAGTAACCCGGGCGGGACGAGCTCCTACGAGCAGTACTTC. Using reference TRBV19 and TRBJ2-7 for the parts outside the CDR3, the full variable domain is DGGITQSPKYLFRKEGQNVTLSCEQNLNHDAMYWYRQDPGQGLRLIYYSQIVNDFQKGDIAEGYSVSREKKESFPLTVTSAQKNPTAFYLCASSNPGGTSSYEQYFGPGTRLTVT.

The V call is TRBV6-1, the J call TRBJ2-3; possibly TRBD2 for D (5 bases). V lost 0 bases, J lost 7 bases, and 8 bases lay in between. The CDR3 is 13 residues long. Per germline, CDR1 MNHNS and CDR2 SASEGT. The CDR3 sequence: CASSEAPGNTQYF. DNA for the CDR3: TGTGCCAGCAGTGAAGCGCCGGGAAATACGCAGTATTTT.

The chain uses TRBV5-1 and TRBJ1-6; D unclear. The CDR3 spans 14 residues. V lost 1 base to trimming and J lost 7 bases, with 9 bases between them. Per the germline V gene, CDR1 is SGHRS and CDR2 is YFSETQ. CDR3 sequence: CASSLNSGNSPLHF. The CDR3 coding sequence is TGCGCCAGCAGCTTGAACTCCGGGAATTCACCCCTCCACTTT.

The rearrangement links TRBV6-6 to TRBJ1-2; maybe TRBD1 (5 bases). V was cut by 6 bases and J by 6 bases, with 20 bases left in between. Germline V gene lookup returns CDR1 MNHNY and CDR2 SVGAGI (reference sequence). The CDR3 runs to 15 residues. The CDR3: CASRSLGGIGHGYTF. In nucleotides, the CDR3 is TGTGCCAGCAGATCCCTCGGGGGGATTGGCCATGGCTACACCTTC.